This T cell receptor beta chain derives from a study of Ad26.COV2.S vaccination and SARS-CoV-2 variants. Study context: It was the COV1001 Ad26.COV2.S trial arm that included the donor. By the intramuscular route, Ad26.COV2.S was given once, or twice 56 days apart.

Treatment meaning: roughly 19 received Ad26.COV2.S at low or high dose, single or two shots; several received placebo; per-sample allocation not given. Sampling was performed 63 days after the first vaccine or placebo injection. Aged 18-55 years, donor was enrolled in Boston in the early 2020s. The table came from immunoSEQ multiplex PCR; TCRdb's copy has only in-frame clones and leaves some out. The repertoire holds approximately 410,000 clones, with approximately 87% as singletons. Worth noting for this clone: As yet, its antigen is unknown.

Notes on the study in general: Relative to placebo recipients, vaccine recipients exhibited elevated spike-specific TCR breadth.

The germline V gene has CDR1 MNHEY and CDR2 SVGEGT. Trimming left V 6 bases short and J 0 bases short, with 15 bases between. The CDR3 totals 16 residues. The rearrangement joins TRBV6-2 or TRBV6-3 to TRBJ2-1; D remains unclear. Specimen: peripheral blood, collected in a trial of Ad26.COV2.S vaccine versus placebo. The TCR sequence derives from a person between 18 and 65 years old who received the Ad26.COV2.S COVID-19 vaccine or a placebo. The CDR3 sequence is CASSTGPKNSYNEQFF. The DNA for the CDR3 is TGTGCCAGCAGCACGGGTCCAAAAAACTCCTACAATGAGCAGTTCTTC.